The 22 T cell receptor beta chains in this list originate from one sample, sequenced in a study of shared clonotypes between healthy human individuals (dated by TCRdb to 2018 to 2020). CD8 naive samples were obtained by positive selection for CCR7 among CD45RO-negative cells, yielding a CD45RA+CCR7+ population from which TemRA cells were excluded. The library was prepared using the immunoSEQ multiplex PCR assay. Sourced from immuneACCESS, this table was stored by TCRdb with only in-frame sequences that have V and J called. A share of the clones is absent; for the studies checked, an unresolved V gene accounts for under half, and the remainder has no known explanation. This sample lists roughly 2 million clones; about 95% were detected once. Together, the top ten hold 1% to 1.3% of the sample. Sequencing input: naive CD8+ T cells sorted from blood. The label giving this sample's cell subset or site can be read as: CD45RA+CCR7+. These receptors were collected from a man between 18 and 29 years old in good health.

The chain combines TRBV5-4 with TRBJ2-7; 12 positions agree with TRBD2. Trimming cost V 4 bases and J 5 bases; bases outside gene matches: 10. Germline V lookup: CDR1 SGHNT, CDR2 YYREEE (reference sequence). This CDR3 comprises 16 residues. This CDR3 reads CASSAPASGRANEQYF. CDR3 coding DNA: TGTGCCAGCAGCGCCCCAGCTAGCGGGAGGGCCAACGAGCAGTACTTC.

This chain uses TRBV7-9 with TRBJ2-1; 9 bases line up with TRBD2. V was pared by 5 bases and J by 7 bases, with 12 bases of the junction left unmatched. CDR1 is SEHNR, CDR2 FQNEAQ, per germline (reference sequence). CDR3 length: 16 residues. The DNA for the CDR3 is TGTGCCAGCAGCCCAGAGGGACTAGCCCTAAGTAATGAGCAGTTCTTC. This sequence encodes CASSPEGLALSNEQFF.

V and J are TRBV25-1 and TRBJ1-1, with a possible D match to TRBD1 (6 bases). The CDR3 spans 12 residues. V lost 5 bases and J 7 bases, leaving 11 bases between the germline ends. Germline CDR1 reads MGHDK; CDR2 reads SYGVNS. This CDR3 is CASSSGQLEAFF. For the CDR3, the DNA is TGTGCCAGCAGTTCCGGACAGCTTGAAGCTTTCTTT.

This chain uses TRBV4-1 with TRBJ1-6; tentative D call: TRBD1 (5 bases). Germline V lookup: CDR1 MGHRA, CDR2 YSYEKL. With 1 base removed from V and 0 bases from J, the gap between germline ends came to 13 bases. There are 18 residues in the CDR3. CDR3 loop: CASSQGWGSSSYNSPLHF. The CDR3 nucleotides read TGCGCCAGCAGCCAAGGGTGGGGGTCGAGCTCCTATAATTCACCCCTCCACTTT.

Only one count was recorded for this clone. This chain uses TRBV5-5 with TRBJ2-7; D might be TRBD2 (7 bases). CDR3 length: 14 residues. Germline V CDR1 and CDR2: SGHKS, YYEKEE (reference sequence). Trimming cost V 3 bases and J 2 bases, with 12 bases left between them. The CDR3: CASSWGGVTYEQYF. The CDR3 nucleotides are TGTGCCAGCAGCTGGGGGGGCGTGACCTACGAGCAGTACTTC.

This chain links TRBV5-6 with TRBJ2-1, with D uncertain. The CDR3 runs to 12 residues. V shed 0 bases and J shed 13 bases, with 11 bases lying between them. CDR1 SGHDT and CDR2 YYEEEE come from the germline V gene. CDR3 loop: CASSLGYSSQFF. In DNA form, the CDR3 reads TGTGCCAGCAGCTTGGGGTATTCCAGTCAGTTCTTC. The complete variable domain, with remaining parts taken from reference TRBV5-6 and TRBJ2-1, reads DAGVTQSPTHLIKTRGQQVTLRCSPKSGHDTVSWYQQALGQGPQFIFQYYEEEERQRGNFPDRFSGHQFPNYSSELNVNALLLGDSALYLCASSLGYSSQFFGPGTRLTVL.

A single count supports this clone. The gene calls are TRBV12-5 and TRBJ2-7, with 16 bases lining up with TRBD2. V shed 2 bases, J shed 3 bases, and the junction held 10 bases outside the gene matches. The CDR3 runs to 19 residues. The germline gives CDR1 LGHNT, CDR2 FRNRAP. The CDR3 sequence is CASGLMTLGLAGGLYEQYF. DNA of the CDR3: TGTGCTAGTGGTTTGATGACTTTGGGACTAGCGGGAGGGCTCTACGAGCAGTACTTC.

V usage is TRBV29-1 and J usage is TRBJ2-1; 8 nucleotides agree with TRBD1. V was pared by 0 bases and J by 5 bases, with 12 bases of the junction left unmatched. The CDR3 loop spans 17 amino acids. Germline CDR1 reads SQVTM; CDR2 reads ANQGSEA. This CDR3 reads CSVEDYSGQGRDNEQFF. DNA of the CDR3: TGCAGCGTTGAAGATTATTCTGGACAGGGAAGGGACAATGAGCAGTTCTTC.

Worth noting for this clone: A read error may be the cause here, since a much bigger clone is one base away. The identical CDR3 is also encoded by other nucleotide sequences in the sample. The genes are TRBV11-2 and TRBJ1-1, with no clear D. Trimming took off 1 base at V and 1 base at J, with 4 bases between the two ends. CDR1 is SGHAT, CDR2 FQNNGV, per germline. CDR3 length equals 13 residues. The CDR3 is CASSLGPNTEAFF. The CDR3 nucleotides read TGTGCCAGCAGCTTAGGACCGAACACTGAAGCTTTCTTT.

This clone was observed a single time. This chain connects TRBV29-1 to TRBJ2-1, with 8 positions matching TRBD2. From germline, CDR1 is SQVTM and CDR2 ANQGSEA. This CDR3 contains 13 residues. This chain's CDR3 is CSSKKRENNEQFF. The CDR3 region has the DNA TGCAGTTCTAAGAAGCGGGAGAACAATGAGCAGTTCTTC.

The chain couples TRBV7-9 to TRBJ1-1; no definite D call. The CDR3 covers 15 residues. V was pared by 5 bases and J by 3 bases, with 16 bases between. Germline V gives CDR1 SEHNR, CDR2 FQNEAQ (reference sequence). The CDR3 coding sequence is TGTGCCAGCAGCCTAGGAGAAGGGTGGTACACTGAAGCTTTCTTT. Translating gives CASSLGEGWYTEAFF. Using reference TRBV7-9 and TRBJ1-1 for the parts outside the CDR3, the full variable domain is DTGVSQNPRHKITKRGQNVTFRCDPISEHNRLYWYRQTLGQGPEFLTYFQNEAQLEKSRLLSDRFSAERPKGSFSTLEIQRTEQGDSAMYLCASSLGEGWYTEAFFGQGTRLTVV.

The V call is TRBV5-1, the J call TRBJ2-3, with 9 bases that match TRBD2. Looked up from germline, CDR1 is SGHRS and CDR2 is YFSETQ. The CDR3 length is 13 residues. The junction had 1 base not matched to a gene; V was cut back by 8 bases and J by 0 bases. The DNA for the CDR3 is TGCGCCAGTCTAGCGGGAAGCACAGATACGCAGTATTTT. Amino acids: CASLAGSTDTQYF.

CDR3 amino acids: CASSLWPSGSPGELFF. The CDR3 DNA is TGTGCCAGCAGCTTGTGGCCTAGCGGGAGCCCCGGGGAGCTGTTTTTT. The V gene is TRBV5-6, the J gene TRBJ2-2; 10 bases are shared with TRBD2. CDR3 size: 16 residues. CDR1 and CDR2 (germline): SGHDT, YYEEEE. Losses at the gene ends were 1 base for V and 6 bases for J; bases not matched to a gene: 6.

This sequence joins TRBV9 and TRBJ1-3; 11 nucleotides line up with TRBD1. The V gene's germline CDR1 is SGDLS and CDR2 YYNGEE. V dropped 3 bases and J dropped 1; count of bases not matched to a gene: 3. The CDR3 sequence is 16 residues long. The CDR3 DNA sequence: TGTGCCAGCAGCGGGTGGGACAGGGGGTCTGGAAACACCATATATTTT. It translates to CASSGWDRGSGNTIYF.

The chain combines TRBV6-6 with TRBJ1-2; no definite D call. CDR3 length: 12 amino acids. Trimming removed 2 bases from V and 7 bases from J, with 8 bases in between. Per the germline V gene, CDR1 is MNHNY and CDR2 is SVGAGI (reference sequence). Here the CDR3 DNA reads TGTGCCAGCAGTTACGAGACCGTTGGCTACACCTTC. It encodes CASSYETVGYTF.

This clone occurred once. This sequence joins TRBV6-5 and TRBJ1-1; D not certain. Germline V gives CDR1 MNHEY, CDR2 SVGAGI. This CDR3 is built from 15 residues. Trimming pared 7 bases from V and 2 bases from J, leaving 17 bases between. The CDR3, as DNA: TGTGCCAGCAATTTCCGGGAAGGGTCAAACACTGAAGCTTTCTTT. It specifies CASNFREGSNTEAFF.

Turning to this clone: This same CDR3 is encoded by further DNA sequences in the sample. This chain links TRBV27 with TRBJ2-7; maybe TRBD2 (6 bases). This CDR3 comprises 13 residues. Germline V gene data show CDR1 as MNHEY and CDR2 as SMNVEV (reference sequence). V gave up 3 bases and J gave up 2 bases, with 8 bases separating them. The DNA for the CDR3 is TGTGCCAGCAGTTTTAGCGGCCCCTACGAGCAGTACTTC. Translated, it gives CASSFSGPYEQYF.

The chain is built from TRBV28 and TRBJ2-5; tentatively, D is TRBD2 (6 bases). The V gene lost 3 bases and the J gene lost 5 bases, with 31 bases spanning the gap. The CDR3 contains 20 residues. Germline CDR1 MDHEN, CDR2 SYDVKM. The DNA for the CDR3 is TGTGCCAGCAGTTTCCCATCAGGGTGGAGGACTACCGACTCGGGGGAGACCCAGTACTTC. It codes for CASSFPSGWRTTDSGETQYF.

This chain links TRBV4-1 with TRBJ1-1, with D perhaps matching TRBD1 (5 bases). The CDR3 spans 15 residues. Germline CDR1 is MGHRA and CDR2 is YSYEKL. The V and J ends lost 4 bases and 2 bases respectively, with 14 bases between them. The CDR3: CASSPQATANTEAFF. The DNA for the CDR3 is TGCGCCAGCAGCCCCCAAGCGACAGCTAACACTGAAGCTTTCTTT.

This clone was counted once. V and J are TRBV14 and TRBJ1-5, with TRBD1 identical over 8 bases. The germline gives CDR1 SGHDN, CDR2 FVKESK. This CDR3 spans 16 amino acids. V lost 4 bases, J lost 2 bases, and 7 bases stayed unmatched. The CDR3 nucleotides are TGTGCCAGCAGCCTTGGGACAGGTCAAGGCAATCAGCCCCAGCATTTT. It yields the protein CASSLGTGQGNQPQHF.

The gene calls are TRBV4-3 and TRBJ1-1; the D is unclear. V was shortened by 1 base and J by 1 base, with 13 bases between the two germline ends. Germline V lookup: CDR1 LGHNA, CDR2 YSLEER. The CDR3 consists of 16 residues. The CDR3 bases are TGCGCCAGCAGCCAAGTCTGGGCCGACCCGAACACTGAAGCTTTCTTT. This translates into CASSQVWADPNTEAFF.

The J gene is TRBJ2-7, the V gene TRBV4-1, with 10 positions matching TRBD2. J was trimmed by 6 bases and V by 2 bases; bases with no gene match: 4. Germline values: CDR1 MGHRA, CDR2 YSYEKL. This CDR3 has 14 amino acids. Here the CDR3 DNA reads TGCGCCAGCAGCCAACTAGCGGGAGAGGTCGAGCAGTACTTC. Amino acids: CASSQLAGEVEQYF.